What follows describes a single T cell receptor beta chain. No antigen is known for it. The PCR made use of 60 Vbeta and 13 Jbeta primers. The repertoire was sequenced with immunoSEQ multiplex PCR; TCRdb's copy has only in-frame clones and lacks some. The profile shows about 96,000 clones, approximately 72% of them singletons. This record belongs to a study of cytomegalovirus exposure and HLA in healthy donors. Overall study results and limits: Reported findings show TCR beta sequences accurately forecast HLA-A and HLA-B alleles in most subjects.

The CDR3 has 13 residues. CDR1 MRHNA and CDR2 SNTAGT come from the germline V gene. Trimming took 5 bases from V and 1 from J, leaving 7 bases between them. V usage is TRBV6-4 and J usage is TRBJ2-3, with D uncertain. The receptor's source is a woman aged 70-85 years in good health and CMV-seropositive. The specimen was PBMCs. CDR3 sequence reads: CASSPSGTDTQYF. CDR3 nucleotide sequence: TGTGCCAGCAGTCCGTCTGGCACAGATACGCAGTATTTT.